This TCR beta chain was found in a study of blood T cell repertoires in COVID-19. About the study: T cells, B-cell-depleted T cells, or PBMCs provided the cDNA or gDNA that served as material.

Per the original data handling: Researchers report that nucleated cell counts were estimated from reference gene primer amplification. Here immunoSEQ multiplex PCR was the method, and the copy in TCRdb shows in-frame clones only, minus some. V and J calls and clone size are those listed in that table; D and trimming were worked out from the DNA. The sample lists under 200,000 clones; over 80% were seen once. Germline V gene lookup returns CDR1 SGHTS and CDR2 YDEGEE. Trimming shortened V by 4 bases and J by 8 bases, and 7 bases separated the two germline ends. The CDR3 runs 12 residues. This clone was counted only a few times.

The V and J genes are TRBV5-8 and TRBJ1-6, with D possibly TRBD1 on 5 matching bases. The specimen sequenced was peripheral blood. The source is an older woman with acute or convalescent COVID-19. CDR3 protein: CASSRQYSPLHF. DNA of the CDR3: TGTGCCAGCAGCCGACAGTATTCACCCCTCCACTTT.